The present entry profiles one TCR beta chain with its context. This sample is drawn from a study of blood T cell repertoires in COVID-19. Libraries were prepared by immunoSEQ multiplex PCR; TCRdb keeps only in-frame clonotypes and omits some of them. Among around 180,000 clones, about 85% were seen once, and the ten largest hold less than 3.5%. Germline V gene data show CDR1 as MNHNS and CDR2 as SASEGT. V shed 6 bases and J 3 bases; nucleotides not matched to a gene: 7. This CDR3 contains 14 residues. The clonotype originates from a woman aged 25-40 years with active or convalescent COVID-19. Sequenced: peripheral blood. The chain uses TRBV6-1 and TRBJ1-1; TRBD1 matches 7 bases. The CDR3: CASSPGQLDTEAFF. CDR3 in DNA: TGTGCCAGCAGCCCGGGACAGCTCGACACTGAAGCTTTCTTT.